Following are 29 T cell receptor beta chains from one sample sequenced in a study of tumor-infiltrating lymphocytes in primary liver carcinoma (dated by TCRdb to 2016 to 2017). Total RNA and DNA were co-extracted without cell sorting from approximately 20-30 mg of bulk tissue using the AllPrep DNA/RNA mini kit. The instrument given in TCRdb is Illumina HiSeq 2500. Using a constant-region primer and ProtoScript II reverse transcriptase, TCRbeta-specific cDNA was reverse-transcribed from 500 ng total RNA. Three nested multiplex PCR rounds, following a slightly modified ARM-PCR procedure, were used to build the TCRbeta libraries. The first two PCR rounds used multiplex TRBV1-TRBV30 forward primers with a Cbeta reverse primer, each for 10 to 11 cycles. Starting from the raw public reads, TCRdb applied fastp trimming at Q25, assembled clones with MiXCR and retained in-frame beta chains. Every CDR3 protein is listed once, alongside the most common genes and DNA of its rows. Across this sample there are just under 55,000 distinct CDR3 sequences, with around three quarters seen only once. The ten largest make up around 23% of the sample.

Input material: liver tumor tissue from sampling region 2. What the cell subset or site label conveys for this sample: tumor region T2, inferior pole. Every receptor here comes from a man aged 40-49 years with primary liver carcinoma and hepatitis B virus infection.

The V and J genes are TRBV11-2 and TRBJ2-1; possibly TRBD2 for D (5 bases). V lost 3 bases, J lost 9 bases, and 21 bases lay in between. CDR1 and CDR2 from the germline V gene are SGHAT and FQNNGV. The length of the CDR3 is 16 residues. Here the CDR3 reads CASSLDIELAMCEQFF. In DNA, the CDR3 is TGTGCCAGCAGCTTGGATATCGAGCTAGCCATGTGTGAGCAGTTCTTC. Variable domain in full (rest from reference TRBV11-2 and TRBJ2-1): EAGVAQSPRYKIIEKRQSVAFWCNPISGHATLYWYQQILGQGPKLLIQFQNNGVVDDSQLPKDRFSAERLKGVDSTLKIQPAKLEDSAVYLCASSLDIELAMCEQFFGPGTRLTVL.

Points on this clonotype: This CDR3 fails to terminate in the conserved phenylalanine or tryptophan, so it likely reflects a read error. The chain is built from TRBV6-5 and TRBJ2-1, with 7 bases identical to TRBD1. Germline loops: CDR1 MNHEY, CDR2 SVGAGI. This CDR3 is built from 15 residues. V lost 6 bases to trimming and J lost 4 bases; unmatched junction nucleotides: 9. CDR3 loop: CASREYRGSYNEQFL. The CDR3 DNA follows: TGTGCCAGCAGGGAATACAGGGGCTCATACAATGAGCAGTTCCTC.

To note about this clonotype: One junction end disagrees with the germline gene, perhaps due to a read error. CDR3 loop: CASSWGGQETWYF. For the CDR3, the DNA is TGTGCCAGCAGCTGGGGGGGCCAAGAGACCTGGTACTTC. This chain joins TRBV5-1 and TRBJ2-5; perhaps TRBD2 as D (7 bases). CDR1 is SGHRS, CDR2 YFSETQ, per germline. The CDR3 is made up of 13 amino acids.

Remarks on this clonotype: A much bigger clone sits one base away, suggesting this may be a read error. V gene TRBV7-9 combines with J gene TRBJ2-2; 9 positions agree with TRBD1. The germline V gene encodes CDR1 SEHNR and CDR2 FQNEAQ (reference sequence). The CDR3 runs 15 residues. The CDR3 bases are TGTGCCAACAGCGTGGGACAGGGTCGGGCCGGGGAGCTGTTTTTT. It yields the protein CANSVGQGRAGELFF.

Details on this clonotype: One junction end disagrees with the germline gene, perhaps due to a read error. The chain uses TRBV5-1 and TRBJ2-3; 7 bases line up with TRBD2. CDR3 length equals 16 residues. Germline V gives CDR1 SGHRS, CDR2 YFSETQ. The DNA of the CDR3 is TGCACCAGCAGGTTGAATCCTCGCGGGAGTGGAGATACGCAGTATTTT. As protein: CTSRLNPRGSGDTQYF. Complete variable domain (other parts from reference TRBV5-1 and TRBJ2-3): KAGVTQTPRYLIKTRGQQVTLSCSPISGHRSVSWYQQTPGQGLQFLFEYFSETQRNKGNFPGRFSGRQFSNSRSEMNVSTLELGDSALYLCTSRLNPRGSGDTQYFGPGTRLTVL.

Points on this clonotype: A junction end diverges from the germline sequence, so it may reflect a read error. The V and J genes are TRBV6-1 and TRBJ2-7, with 11 bases identical to TRBD2. This CDR3 comprises 15 residues. Germline CDR1 MNHNS, CDR2 SASEGT. The CDR3, as DNA: TGTCCCAGCTTACCACTAGCGGGAGCGCCCTACGAGCAGTACTTT. Amino acid sequence: CPSLPLAGAPYEQYF.

This clonotype came up many times. The rearrangement uses TRBV30 and TRBJ2-1; TRBD2 matches 7 bases. The CDR3 sequence is 11 residues long. Germline V lookup: CDR1 GTSNPN, CDR2 SVGIG (reference sequence). V lost 2 bases, J lost 14 bases, and 6 bases stayed unmatched. The CDR3 protein is CAWSREGAEFF. As DNA, the CDR3 is TGTGCCTGGAGTAGGGAGGGAGCGGAGTTCTTC. The whole variable domain, filled in from reference TRBV30 and TRBJ2-1, reads SQTIHQWPATLVQPVGSPLSLECTVEGTSNPNLYWYRQAAGRGLQLLFYSVGIGQISSEVPQNLSASRPQDRQFILSSKKLLLSDSGFYLCAWSREGAEFFGPGTRLTVL.

The V gene is TRBV5-1, the J gene TRBJ2-1, with D possibly matching TRBD1 (5 bases). This CDR3 has 13 amino acids. Germline CDR1 reads SGHRS; CDR2 reads YFSETQ. The CDR3 protein is CAGSLRGIYGQFF. CDR3 nucleotides: TGCGCTGGCAGCTTAAGGGGTATCTATGGGCAGTTCTTC.

By share of the sample, this clonotype is medium-sized. This chain uses TRBV29-1 with TRBJ2-7; a possible D gene is TRBD2 (5 bases). CDR3 length: 12 amino acids. Germline V gene lookup returns CDR1 SQVTM and CDR2 ANQGSEA. Trimming left V 8 bases short and J 7 bases short, with 18 bases between. The CDR3 region is CSSWLNSGEQYF. In nucleotides, the CDR3 is TGCAGCTCGTGGCTGAATTCGGGAGAGCAGTACTTC.

In regard to this clonotype: Because it lacks the conserved phenylalanine or tryptophan at the end, this CDR3 is likely a read error. The chain is built from TRBV6-1 and TRBJ2-6; 9 bases match TRBD2. Germline CDR1 MNHNS, CDR2 SASEGT. The CDR3 consists of 15 residues. Written as DNA, the CDR3 is TGTGCCAGCAGTCTCGGTGGCGGGGGGGCCAAAGTCCTGACTCTC. Amino acid sequence: CASSLGGGGAKVLTL.

As to this clonotype: Because it lacks the conserved phenylalanine or tryptophan at the end, this CDR3 is likely a read error. V is TRBV10-2 and J is TRBJ2-1; 10 bases are a match to TRBD2. The CDR3 is 15 amino acids. Germline CDR1 WSHSY, CDR2 SAAADI. The junction had 9 bases not matched to a gene; V was cut back by 7 bases and J by 6 bases. The CDR3: CASTIAGGALNEQFI. For the CDR3, the DNA is TGCGCCAGCACTATAGCGGGAGGAGCTCTCAATGAGCAGTTCATC.

Comments on this clonotype: Germline is not matched at one junction end, which may reflect a read error. The J gene is TRBJ2-7, the V gene TRBV11-2, with 7 positions matching TRBD1. CDR1 and CDR2 from the germline V gene are SGHAT and FQNNGV. This CDR3 spans 15 amino acids. This CDR3 is CANSRYSEGGCEQYF. CDR3 DNA: TGTGCCAACAGCCGATATTCGGAAGGGGGCTGCGAGCAGTACTTC.

In its sample, this clonotype was seen once. The germline gene is not matched at one end of the junction; a read error may be the cause. The rearrangement uses TRBV4-1 and TRBJ2-4, with a possible D match to TRBD2 (6 bases). The CDR3 covers 18 residues. Germline CDR1 MGHRA, CDR2 YSYEKL. CDR3 sequence: CANSQDSGRSPAKNIQYF. In DNA form, the CDR3 reads TGCGCCAACAGCCAAGATTCGGGGAGGAGCCCTGCCAAAAACATTCAGTACTTC.

The V call is TRBV29-1, the J call TRBJ2-1; D is undetermined. This CDR3 region has 12 residues. Per the germline V gene, CDR1 is SQVTM and CDR2 is ANQGSEA. The CDR3 here is CNAGIQFNEQFF. As DNA, the CDR3 is TGCAACGCTGGAATACAATTCAATGAGCAGTTCTTC.

This clonotype was recorded many times. V is TRBV30 and J is TRBJ2-7; D is perhaps TRBD2 (6 bases). CDR3 length: 10 residues. Trimming removed 5 bases at V and 4 bases at J, with 6 bases between. Germline V gives CDR1 GTSNPN, CDR2 SVGIG (reference sequence). The CDR3 sequence is CAWGGYEQYF. In DNA form, the CDR3 reads TGTGCCTGGGGGGGGTACGAGCAGTACTTC.

This clonotype was seen a few times. At one boundary the junction diverges from the germline segment, which might be a read error. In nucleotides, the CDR3 is TGTGCCAGCGGCTTAAGTTCAGAGGGGGGAAACATTCAATACTTC. Translated: CASGLSSEGGNIQYF. The rearrangement joins TRBV11-2 to TRBJ2-4; perhaps D is TRBD1 or TRBD2 (6 bases each). Germline CDR1 and CDR2: SGHAT and FQNNGV. The CDR3 consists of 15 residues.

This chain joins TRBV6-1 and TRBJ1-1, with D tentatively TRBD1 (6 bases). Trimming took 6 bases from V and 8 from J, leaving 13 bases between them. The CDR3 is 12 amino acids. The germline CDR1 and CDR2 sequences are MNHNS and SASEGT. The CDR3 region is CASRPRGKEAFF. Written as DNA, the CDR3 is TGTGCCAGCAGGCCGAGGGGGAAGGAAGCTTTCTTT.

Comment on this clonotype: A read error is possible here, since a much larger clone lies one base away. The V call is TRBV7-9, the J call TRBJ2-3; D is ambiguous. V gave up 2 bases and J gave up 3 bases, with 9 bases separating them. The CDR3 covers 14 residues. Germline CDR1 reads SEHNR; CDR2 reads FQNEAQ (reference sequence). The CDR3 spells CASSLFLGTDTQYF. The CDR3 coding sequence is TGTGCCAGCAGCTTATTTCTTGGGACAGATACGCAGTATTTT.

This clonotype turned up a few times. Lacking the conserved final phenylalanine or tryptophan, this CDR3 likely reflects a read error. The chain recombines TRBV7-3 with TRBJ1-1; maybe TRBD1 (6 bases). Trimming shortened V by 4 bases and J by 5 bases, and 14 bases separated the two germline ends. The germline gives CDR1 SGHTA, CDR2 FQGTGA. The CDR3 is 14 residues long. The CDR3, as DNA: TGTGCCAGCAGCTGGGGGGCCTCTGGGACTGAAGCTTTCCTT. This gives the protein CASSWGASGTEAFL.

This clonotype was seen repeatedly, ten times or more. This chain uses TRBV10-1 with TRBJ2-3, with D uncertain. Deletions cut 0 bases from V and 4 bases from J, with 8 bases between. CDR3 length equals 14 residues. Per germline, CDR1 WNHNN and CDR2 SYGVQD (reference sequence). The CDR3, as DNA: TGCGCCAGCAGTGAGTCGGACGGAGCAGATACGCAGTATTTT. This gives the protein CASSESDGADTQYF.

The V and J genes are TRBV6-6 and TRBJ2-7, with 10 nucleotides matching TRBD2. V shed 4 bases and J 6 bases; nucleotides not matched to a gene: 15. The germline V gene has CDR1 MNHNY and CDR2 SVGAGI (reference sequence). CDR3 size: 17 residues. The chain's CDR3 is CASSSSGLARVPGEQYF. CDR3 DNA: TGTGCCAGCAGTTCATCGGGACTAGCGAGAGTGCCGGGCGAGCAGTACTTC.

This clonotype was detected many times. The chain links TRBV28 to TRBJ2-3; tentative D call: TRBD1 (6 bases). The CDR3 has 17 residues. V lost 5 bases, J lost 6 bases, and 24 bases lay in between. The germline CDR1 and CDR2 sequences are MDHEN and SYDVKM. The CDR3 is CASSRTRTVKEFDTQYF. In DNA, the CDR3 is TGTGCCAGCAGTCGGACCAGGACAGTTAAAGAGTTTGATACGCAGTATTTT.

As regards this clonotype: An end of the junction does not agree with germline; a read error may underlie this. V and J are TRBV6-5 and TRBJ1-1; D remains unclear. Germline CDR1 is MNHEY and CDR2 is SVGAGI. The CDR3 consists of 13 residues. CDR3 amino acids: CASSSQPRTEAFF. The CDR3 DNA follows: TGTGCAAGCAGTTCCCAGCCTAGAACTGAAGCTTTCTTT.

With respect to this clonotype: A junction boundary mismatches the germline segment, possibly from a read error. The chain recombines TRBV11-1 with TRBJ2-1; TRBD2 aligns across 12 bases. Germline CDR1 SGHAT, CDR2 FQDESV (reference sequence). The CDR3 extends over 17 amino acids. This chain's CDR3 is CANSLGLAGEVDNEQLF. CDR3 nucleotides: TGTGCCAACAGCCTGGGACTAGCGGGTGAAGTTGACAACGAGCAGTTATTC.

The chain carries TRBV20-1 and TRBJ1-1, with D perhaps TRBD1 (6 bases). The length of the CDR3 is 13 residues. Germline loops: CDR1 DFQATT, CDR2 SNEGSKA (reference sequence). The CDR3 spells CRIVDRLNTEAFF. The CDR3 DNA reads TGCAGGATTGTCGACAGGCTGAACACTGAAGCTTTCTTT.

This clonotype has only a few counts. The DNA of the CDR3 is TGTGCCAGCTCAGCCAGGACAGTCCAAGAGACCCAGTACTTC. This translates into CASSARTVQETQYF. The V call is TRBV18, the J call TRBJ2-5, with D possibly TRBD1 on 6 matching bases. V was cut by 5 bases and J by 1 base, with 11 bases left in between. Germline V lookup: CDR1 KGHSH, CDR2 LQKENI. The CDR3 length is 14 residues.

Concerning this clonotype itself: A read error may produce the germline difference seen at one junction end. The gene calls are TRBV19 and TRBJ2-1, with TRBD1 as a possible D gene (6 bases). In germline, CDR1 is LNHDA, CDR2 SQIVND (reference sequence). This CDR3 spans 13 amino acids. CDR3: CASSSQGYNEQLF. CDR3 nucleotides: TGTGCCAGTAGTTCCCAGGGGTACAATGAGCAGCTCTTC.

CDR3 sequence reads: CASSSLTRGAEANVLTF. In DNA, the CDR3 is TGTGCCAGCAGTTCACTAACCAGGGGTGCTGAGGCCAACGTCCTGACTTTC. V usage is TRBV6-5 and J usage is TRBJ2-6; D is perhaps TRBD1 (6 bases). The length of the CDR3 is 17 residues. Looked up from germline, CDR1 is MNHEY and CDR2 is SVGAGI. Trimming cost V 4 bases and J 6 bases, with 19 bases left between them.

This clonotype was found many times. The DNA of the CDR3 is TGTGCCAGCAGTTTACGGTACAGGGGGCTTCAGCCCCAGCATTTT. It translates to CASSLRYRGLQPQHF. The rearrangement links TRBV28 to TRBJ1-5, with 9 bases matching TRBD1. With 2 bases clipped from V and 6 bases from J, the junction kept 5 bases outside the gene matches. The germline V gene encodes CDR1 MDHEN and CDR2 SYDVKM. The CDR3 runs 15 residues.